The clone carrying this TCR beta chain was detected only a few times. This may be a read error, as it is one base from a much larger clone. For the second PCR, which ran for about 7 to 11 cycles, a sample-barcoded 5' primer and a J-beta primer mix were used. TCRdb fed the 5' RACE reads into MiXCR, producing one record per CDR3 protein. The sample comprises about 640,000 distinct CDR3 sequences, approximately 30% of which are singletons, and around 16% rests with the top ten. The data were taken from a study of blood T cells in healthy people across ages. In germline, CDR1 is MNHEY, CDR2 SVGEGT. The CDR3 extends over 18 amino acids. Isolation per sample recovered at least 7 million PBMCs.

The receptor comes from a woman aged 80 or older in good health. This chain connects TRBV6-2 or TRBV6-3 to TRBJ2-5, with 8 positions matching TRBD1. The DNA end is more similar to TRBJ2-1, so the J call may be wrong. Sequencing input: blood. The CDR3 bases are TGTGCCAGCAGCACTCTGACCGGGGACAGGTCGTACCAAGAGACCCAGTTCTTC. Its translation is CASSTLTGDRSYQETQFF.